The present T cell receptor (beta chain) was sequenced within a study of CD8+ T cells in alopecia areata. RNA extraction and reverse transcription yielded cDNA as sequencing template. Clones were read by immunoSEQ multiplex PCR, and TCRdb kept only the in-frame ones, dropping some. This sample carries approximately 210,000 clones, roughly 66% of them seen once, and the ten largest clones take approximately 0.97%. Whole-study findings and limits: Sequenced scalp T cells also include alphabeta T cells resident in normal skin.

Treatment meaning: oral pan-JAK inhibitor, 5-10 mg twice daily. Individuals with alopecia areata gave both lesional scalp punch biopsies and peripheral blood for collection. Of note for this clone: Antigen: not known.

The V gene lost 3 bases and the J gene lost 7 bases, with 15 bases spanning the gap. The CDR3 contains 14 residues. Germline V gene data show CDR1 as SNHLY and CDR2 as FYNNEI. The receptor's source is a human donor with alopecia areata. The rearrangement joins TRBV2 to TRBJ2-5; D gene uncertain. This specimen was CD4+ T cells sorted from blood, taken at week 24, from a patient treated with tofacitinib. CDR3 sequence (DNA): TGTGCCAGCAGTGACCTAAAAGGTCTGGGGACCCAGTACTTC. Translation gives CASSDLKGLGTQYF. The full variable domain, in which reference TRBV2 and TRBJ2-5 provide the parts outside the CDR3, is EPEVTQTPSHQVTQMGQEVILRCVPISNHLYFYWYRQILGQKVEFLVSFYNNEISEKSEIFDDQFSVERPDGSNFTLKIRSTKLEDSAMYFCASSDLKGLGTQYFGPGTRLLVL.